The subject of this entry is one T cell receptor (beta chain). This entry belongs to a study of blood T cell repertoires in COVID-19. Assay: immunoSEQ multiplex PCR; the TCRdb copy retains only in-frame clones and omits some. The sample shows some 170,000 clones, approximately 85% of them seen only once. There are 17 residues in the CDR3. Trimming took 6 bases from V and 7 from J; bases not matched to a gene: 15. Germline V CDR1 and CDR2: MDHEN, SYDVKM. The sample taken for sequencing was peripheral blood. The rearrangement uses TRBV28 and TRBJ1-2; 12 positions agree with TRBD1. The TCR originated in a man aged 35-49 years with acute or convalescent COVID-19. CDR3: CASRQTGTGGRRGGYTF. CDR3 DNA: TGTGCCAGCAGGCAAACCGGGACAGGGGGCCGTCGAGGTGGCTACACCTTC.